A single sample is the source of the 15 T cell receptor beta chains below, sequenced in a study of T cells in Graves' hyperthyroidism and ophthalmopathy (dated by TCRdb to about 2019). Library preparation used multiplex PCR. Sequencing used an Illumina HiSeq 2000. TCR beta CDR3 regions were amplified from RNA transcripts. A first-round RT-PCR of the TCR CDR3 used the HTBI primer set with the Qiagen OneStep RT-PCR kit. TCRdb reprocessing: public reads trimmed at Q25 with fastp, clones called with MiXCR, in-frame beta chains kept. Each CDR3 protein gets just one entry, which takes the most common genes and DNA from the rows behind it. Counted in this sample were hundreds of thousands of distinct CDR3 sequences; approximately 18% of them appeared once. The ten largest make up less than 45% of the sample. The material sequenced was blood. Every receptor here comes from a man aged 50 to 59 with Graves' ophthalmopathy.

To note about this clonotype: One base away lies a much larger clone, so this may be a sequencing read error. The CDR3 here is CTSSLQGAQPQHF. CDR3 DNA: TGTACCAGCAGTTTACAGGGGGCTCAGCCCCAGCATTTT. The chain combines TRBV28 with TRBJ1-5, with 9 bases fitting TRBD1. Germline loops: CDR1 MDHEN, CDR2 SYDVKM. CDR3 size: 13 residues.

This clonotype was seen repeatedly, ten times or more. The CDR3 sequence: CAWSVRRNTGELFF. The DNA of the CDR3 is TGTGCCTGGAGTGTAAGAAGGAACACCGGGGAGCTGTTTTTT. The chain joins TRBV30 to TRBJ2-2; D uncertain. The CDR3 loop spans 14 amino acids. CDR1 is GTSNPN, CDR2 SVGIG, per germline (reference sequence). Trimming took 0 bases from V and 1 from J, leaving 6 bases between them.

The J gene is TRBJ1-2, the V gene TRBV20-1; TRBD1 matches 8 bases. V dropped 6 bases and J dropped 14; count of bases not matched to a gene: 14. Germline CDR1 DFQATT, CDR2 SNEGSKA (reference sequence). The CDR3 totals 12 residues. The CDR3 here is CSATGDRGVLTF. The CDR3 region has the DNA TGCAGTGCCACCGGTGACAGGGGTGTCCTAACCTTC.

J is TRBJ2-3 and V is TRBV29-1; 12 positions match TRBD2. The CDR3 runs 15 residues. Trimming took 2 bases from V and 5 from J; bases not matched to a gene: 5. Per germline, CDR1 SQVTM and CDR2 ANQGSEA. The CDR3 coding sequence is TGCAGCGTTGAAAGGACTAGCGGGAAGTTAGATACGCAGTATTTT. Translating gives CSVERTSGKLDTQYF.

This clonotype occurred many times. This chain connects TRBV5-1 to TRBJ1-1; a weak D match, TRBD1 (5 bases). The germline gives CDR1 SGHRS, CDR2 YFSETQ. The V and J ends lost 4 bases and 1 base respectively, with 14 bases between them. The CDR3 totals 15 residues. The CDR3 sequence is CASSPGWGGNTEAFF. The DNA for the CDR3 is TGCGCCAGCAGCCCAGGATGGGGGGGGAACACTGAAGCTTTCTTT.

At least ten counts were recorded for this clonotype. V gene TRBV10-3 combines with J gene TRBJ1-5, with a weak D call TRBD1 (5 bases). This CDR3 contains 14 residues. Trimming removed 2 bases at V and 6 bases at J, with 11 bases between. Germline assignment: CDR1 ENHRY and CDR2 SYGVKD. CDR3 amino acids: CAISEAGNGQPQHF. The DNA of the CDR3 is TGTGCCATCAGTGAGGCAGGGAACGGTCAGCCCCAGCATTTT.

The V call is TRBV4-2, the J call TRBJ2-7, with 9 bases identical to TRBD2. The CDR3 totals 15 residues. The V gene's germline CDR1 is LGHNA and CDR2 YNFKEQ. V was clipped by 0 bases and J by 2 bases; unmatched bases: 2. CDR3 sequence (DNA): TGTGCCAGCAGCCAAGATCCTAGCGGGACCTACGAGCAGTACTTC. Amino acid sequence: CASSQDPSGTYEQYF.

This chain connects TRBV3-1 to TRBJ1-1; D gene ambiguous. The germline CDR1 and CDR2 sequences are LGHDT and YNNKEL (reference sequence). Trimming took 3 bases from V and 5 from J, leaving 10 bases between them. This CDR3 region has 13 residues. The CDR3 here is CASSQADSTEAFF. In DNA, the CDR3 is TGTGCCAGCAGCCAGGCAGACTCTACTGAAGCTTTCTTT. Combining the CDR3 with reference TRBV3-1 and TRBJ1-1 gives the whole variable domain DTAVSQTPKYLVTQMGNDKSIKCEQNLGHDTMYWYKQDSKKFLKIMFSYNNKELIINETVPNRFSPKSPDKAHLNLHINSLELGDSAVYFCASSQADSTEAFFGQGTRLTVV.

This clonotype came up once. The gene calls are TRBV14 and TRBJ2-7, with 10 bases aligning to TRBD2. The CDR3 is made up of 17 amino acids. V dropped 3 bases and J dropped 2; count of bases not matched to a gene: 10. CDR1 and CDR2 from the germline V gene are SGHDN and FVKESK. The CDR3 reads CASSHWASGSAAYEQYF. CDR3 DNA: TGTGCCAGCAGCCACTGGGCTAGCGGGAGTGCGGCCTACGAGCAGTACTTC.

This clonotype was seen more than once but under ten times. The J gene is TRBJ2-1, the V gene TRBV9, with unresolved D. Germline V CDR1 and CDR2: SGDLS, YYNGEE. The CDR3 extends over 15 amino acids. V was shortened by 3 bases and J by 0 bases, with 10 bases between the two germline ends. The CDR3 sequence is CASSADASSYNEQFF. CDR3 DNA: TGTGCCAGCAGCGCGGACGCGAGCTCCTACAATGAGCAGTTCTTC.

There are a few counts of this clonotype. The chain carries TRBV29-1 and TRBJ2-7, with D perhaps TRBD1 (6 bases). The CDR3 runs 13 residues. Germline CDR1 reads SQVTM; CDR2 reads ANQGSEA. The V gene lost 5 bases and the J gene lost 3 bases, with 14 bases spanning the gap. The CDR3 nucleotides read TGCAGCGTTACCCGGGACACGTACTACGAGCAGTACTTC. Its translation: CSVTRDTYYEQYF.

Ten or more counts support this clonotype. The V and J genes are TRBV2 and TRBJ1-5, with no clear D. Germline V gives CDR1 SNHLY, CDR2 FYNNEI. Trimming left V 8 bases short and J 6 bases short, with 17 bases between. CDR3 size: 14 residues. CDR3 in amino acids: CASSLVVRGQPQHF. The CDR3 region has the DNA TGTGCCAGCTCGCTCGTGGTTCGAGGTCAGCCCCAGCATTTT.

The sample holds many counts of this clonotype. The chain couples TRBV20-1 to TRBJ2-3; 8 nucleotides match TRBD2. The germline V gene encodes CDR1 DFQATT and CDR2 SNEGSKA (reference sequence). This CDR3 spans 16 amino acids. Losses at the gene ends were 0 bases for V and 4 bases for J; bases not matched to a gene: 9. CDR3 residues: CSARDVRTSWPDTQYF. CDR3 coding DNA: TGCAGTGCTAGAGATGTTAGGACTAGCTGGCCAGATACGCAGTATTTT.

To note about this clonotype: Germline is not matched at one junction end, which may reflect a read error. The rearrangement joins TRBV27 to TRBJ1-1, with 9 positions matching TRBD1. The V gene's germline CDR1 is MNHEY and CDR2 SMNVEV (reference sequence). The CDR3 runs to 14 residues. This CDR3 reads CVSSPNRGRTEAFF. CDR3 DNA: TGTGTCAGCAGTCCGAACAGGGGGCGTACTGAAGCTTTCTTT.

The chain couples TRBV2 to TRBJ2-2, with a tentative D call TRBD2 (6 bases). CDR3 length: 15 residues. Trimming left V 6 bases short and J 6 bases short, with 17 bases between. Germline V gene sequence: CDR1 SNHLY, CDR2 FYNNEI. CDR3 protein: CASSSVGGGAGELFF. CDR3 nucleotide sequence: TGTGCCAGCAGCTCCGTGGGAGGTGGGGCCGGGGAGCTGTTTTTT.